The 14 T cell receptor beta chains listed next were all sequenced from one sample in a study of cytomegalovirus exposure and HLA in healthy donors. PCR was performed using 60 Vbeta and 13 Jbeta primers. Libraries were prepared by immunoSEQ multiplex PCR; TCRdb keeps only in-frame clonotypes and omits some of them. The profile shows some 120,000 clones, approximately 85% of them singletons. The sample was PBMCs. These receptors were taken from a woman in her 30s in good health and CMV-seropositive.

Here the CDR3 DNA reads TGCGCCAGCAGCCAAGGGCAGGGGCGTACGTGGGAAAAACTGTTTTTT. The encoded protein is CASSQGQGRTWEKLFF. The chain has TRBV4-1 and TRBJ1-4; a possible D gene is TRBD1 (6 bases). V was cut by 1 base and J by 8 bases, with 17 bases left in between. The CDR3 extends over 16 amino acids. Germline assignment: CDR1 MGHRA and CDR2 YSYEKL.

The chain joins TRBV19 to TRBJ2-7; TRBD2 agrees at 7 bases. Germline CDR1 is LNHDA and CDR2 is SQIVND (reference sequence). With 7 bases clipped from V and 6 bases from J, the junction kept 18 bases outside the gene matches. The CDR3 runs to 16 residues. In DNA, the CDR3 is TGTGCCAGTAAAAAGGTTGGAGGGGCGGGAGTAAGCGAGCAGTACTTC. This gives the protein CASKKVGGAGVSEQYF.

V and J are TRBV19 and TRBJ2-1, with TRBD2 identical over 12 bases. The CDR3 sequence is 13 residues long. Per the germline V gene, CDR1 is LNHDA and CDR2 is SQIVND (reference sequence). J lost 9 bases, V lost 5 bases, and 2 bases had no gene match. The CDR3 coding sequence is TGTGCCAGTAGTCTGACTAGCGGGGGTGAGCAGTTCTTC. This translates into CASSLTSGGEQFF.

The V and J genes are TRBV6-5 and TRBJ1-1, with 7 bases lining up with TRBD1. The CDR3 is 13 amino acids. Germline V gives CDR1 MNHEY, CDR2 SVGAGI. V trimming: 5 bases; J trimming: 4 bases; junction bases outside the gene matches: 4. CDR3: CASSVQGSTEAFF. CDR3 DNA sequence: TGTGCCAGCAGTGTACAGGGGAGCACTGAAGCTTTCTTT.

This clone has a handful of counts. This chain joins TRBV9 and TRBJ1-3; perhaps TRBD1 as D (6 bases). V dropped 5 bases and J dropped 8 bases, with 14 bases sitting between them. Germline CDR1 is SGDLS and CDR2 is YYNGEE. This CDR3 has 13 residues. The chain's CDR3 is CASSAGGADTIYF. The CDR3 bases are TGTGCCAGCAGTGCGGGGGGCGCGGACACCATATATTTT.

The chain has TRBV28 and TRBJ2-7; the match to TRBD1 covers 12 bases. After removal of 4 bases from V and 9 bases from J, the junction contained 7 bases not matched to a gene. The CDR3 extends over 14 amino acids. CDR1 MDHEN and CDR2 SYDVKM come from the germline V gene. The CDR3 spells CASSSPGTGGWQYF. The CDR3 DNA sequence: TGTGCCAGCAGTTCCCCCGGGACAGGGGGCTGGCAGTACTTC.

This clone was detected only a few times. The V and J genes are TRBV6-5 and TRBJ2-1; TRBD1 aligns across 9 bases. With 5 bases clipped from V and 4 bases from J, the junction kept 3 bases outside the gene matches. Germline V gives CDR1 MNHEY, CDR2 SVGAGI. The CDR3 is made up of 14 amino acids. In nucleotides, the CDR3 is TGTGCCAGCAGTACAGGGGGCAGGTACAATGAGCAGTTCTTC. It yields the protein CASSTGGRYNEQFF.

This chain links TRBV9 with TRBJ2-7; 8 bases agree with TRBD1. The ends lost 0 bases at V and 7 bases at J; junction bases unmatched: 6. The CDR3 extends over 14 amino acids. Per germline, CDR1 SGDLS and CDR2 YYNGEE. The DNA for the CDR3 is TGTGCCAGCAGCGTAGGGACAGGGACCGGGGAGCAGTACTTC. As protein: CASSVGTGTGEQYF.

CDR3 in amino acids: CASSSRGALAFF. As DNA, the CDR3 is TGTGCCAGCAGTTCCCGGGGGGCTTTAGCTTTCTTT. V usage is TRBV6-5 and J usage is TRBJ1-1, with D possibly matching TRBD1 (6 bases). The CDR3 has 12 residues. Per the germline V gene, CDR1 is MNHEY and CDR2 is SVGAGI. The V and J ends lost 4 bases and 10 bases respectively, with 13 bases between them.

With respect to this clone: This CDR3 is also generated by other DNA sequences in the sample. The rearrangement uses TRBV6-5 and TRBJ2-3; 7 nucleotides align to TRBD2. The junction had 6 bases not matched to a gene; V was cut back by 2 bases and J by 4 bases. From germline, CDR1 is MNHEY and CDR2 SVGAGI. CDR3 length: 15 residues. This CDR3 reads CASSYVAGGSDTQYF. As DNA, the CDR3 is TGTGCCAGCAGTTACGTAGCGGGCGGGTCAGATACGCAGTATTTT.

V gene TRBV2 combines with J gene TRBJ2-1; TRBD2 aligns across 14 bases. Trimming cost V 4 bases and J 4 bases; bases outside gene matches: 3. Germline-derived CDR1 and CDR2 are SNHLY and FYNNEI. The CDR3 runs 16 residues. CDR3 sequence reads: CASSVTSGGAYNEQFF. In DNA, the CDR3 is TGTGCCAGCAGTGTGACTAGCGGGGGGGCTTACAATGAGCAGTTCTTC. Looking up the rest from reference TRBV2 and TRBJ2-1 gives the full variable domain: EPEVTQTPSHQVTQMGQEVILRCVPISNHLYFYWYRQILGQKVEFLVSFYNNEISEKSEIFDDQFSVERPDGSNFTLKIRSTKLEDSAMYFCASSVTSGGAYNEQFFGPGTRLTVL.

The CDR3 nucleotides are TGTGCCAGCAGTCCCTTCTGGGGGGGACCCTCTCGTGGAAACACCATATATTTT. This translates into CASSPFWGGPSRGNTIYF. The chain joins TRBV27 to TRBJ1-3, with a tentative D call TRBD1 (5 bases). CDR3 length: 18 amino acids. Trimming took off 5 bases at V and 3 bases at J, with 23 bases between the two ends. Looked up from germline, CDR1 is MNHEY and CDR2 is SMNVEV (reference sequence).

The rearrangement uses TRBV5-6 and TRBJ1-2; D ambiguous. This CDR3 is built from 14 residues. Germline values: CDR1 SGHDT, CDR2 YYEEEE. V was trimmed by 0 bases and J by 8 bases, leaving 14 bases between them. The CDR3 is CASSLAGFLGGYTF. DNA of the CDR3: TGTGCCAGCAGCTTGGCTGGCTTCCTAGGAGGCTACACCTTC.

The chain is built from TRBV5-1 and TRBJ2-7; D possibly corresponds to TRBD1 (6 bases). CDR3 length equals 14 residues. V was trimmed by 4 bases and J by 3 bases, leaving 14 bases between them. The germline V gene encodes CDR1 SGHRS and CDR2 YFSETQ. For the CDR3, the DNA is TGCGCCAGCAGCGCTTTACAGGGCCTCTACGAGCAGTACTTC. As protein: CASSALQGLYEQYF.